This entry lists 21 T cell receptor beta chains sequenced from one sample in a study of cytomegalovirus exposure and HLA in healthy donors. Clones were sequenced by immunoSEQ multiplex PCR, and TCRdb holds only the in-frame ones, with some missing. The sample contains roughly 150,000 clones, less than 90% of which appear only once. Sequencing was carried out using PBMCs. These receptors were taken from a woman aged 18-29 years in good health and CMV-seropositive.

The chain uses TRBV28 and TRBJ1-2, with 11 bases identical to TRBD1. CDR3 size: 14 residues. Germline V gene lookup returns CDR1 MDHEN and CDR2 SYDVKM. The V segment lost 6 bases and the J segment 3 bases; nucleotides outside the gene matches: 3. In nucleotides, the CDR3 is TGTGCCAGCAGCCTGGGACAGGGGGACTATGGCTACACCTTC. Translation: CASSLGQGDYGYTF.

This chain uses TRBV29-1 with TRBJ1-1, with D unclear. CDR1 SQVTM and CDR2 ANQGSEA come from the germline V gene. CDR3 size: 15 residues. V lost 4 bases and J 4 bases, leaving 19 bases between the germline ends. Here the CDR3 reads CSVVGATNGGTEAFF. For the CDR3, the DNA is TGCAGCGTTGTGGGTGCGACAAACGGAGGCACTGAAGCTTTCTTT.

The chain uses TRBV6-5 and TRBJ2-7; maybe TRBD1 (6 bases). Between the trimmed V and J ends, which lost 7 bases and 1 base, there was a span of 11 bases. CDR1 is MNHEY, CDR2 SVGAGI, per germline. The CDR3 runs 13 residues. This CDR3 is CASTHRDSYEQYF. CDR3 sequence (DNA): TGTGCCAGCACCCACAGGGATTCCTACGAGCAGTACTTC.

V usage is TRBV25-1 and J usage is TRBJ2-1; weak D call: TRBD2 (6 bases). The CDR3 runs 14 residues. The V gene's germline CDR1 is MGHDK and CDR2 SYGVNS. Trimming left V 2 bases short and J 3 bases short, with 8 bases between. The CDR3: CASSEPGDYNEQFF. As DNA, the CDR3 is TGTGCCAGCAGTGAACCGGGAGACTACAATGAGCAGTTCTTC.

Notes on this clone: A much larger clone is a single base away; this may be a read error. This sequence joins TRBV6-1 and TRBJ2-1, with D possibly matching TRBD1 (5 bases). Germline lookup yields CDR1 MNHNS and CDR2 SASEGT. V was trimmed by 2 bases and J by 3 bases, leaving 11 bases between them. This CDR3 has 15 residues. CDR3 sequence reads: CASSERTRGYNEQFF. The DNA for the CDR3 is TGTGCCAGCAGTGAAAGGACAAGGGGCTACAATGAGCAGTTCTTC.

CDR3 DNA sequence: TGTGCCAGCAGTTCGTTCCTAGCGGGCCTCACAGATACGCAGTATTTT. The encoded protein is CASSSFLAGLTDTQYF. The V call is TRBV27, the J call TRBJ2-3; 8 bases align to TRBD2. The trim removed 4 bases at V and 2 bases at J, leaving 8 bases unmatched. The germline gives CDR1 MNHEY, CDR2 SMNVEV (reference sequence). The CDR3 extends over 16 amino acids.

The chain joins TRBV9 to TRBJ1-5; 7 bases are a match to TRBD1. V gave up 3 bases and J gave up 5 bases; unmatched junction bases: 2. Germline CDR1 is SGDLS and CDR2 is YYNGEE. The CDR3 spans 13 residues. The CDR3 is CASSATGDQPQHF. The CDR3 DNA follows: TGTGCCAGCAGCGCTACAGGGGATCAGCCCCAGCATTTT. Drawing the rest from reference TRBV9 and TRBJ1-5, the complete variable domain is DSGVTQTPKHLITATGQRVTLRCSPRSGDLSVYWYQQSLDQGLQFLIQYYNGEERAKGNILERFSAQQFPDLHSELNLSSLELGDSALYFCASSATGDQPQHFGDGTRLSIL.

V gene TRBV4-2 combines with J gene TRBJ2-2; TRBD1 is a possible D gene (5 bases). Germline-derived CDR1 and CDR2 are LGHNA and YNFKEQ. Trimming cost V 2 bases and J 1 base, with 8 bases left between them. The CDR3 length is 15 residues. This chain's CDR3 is CASSQLGQNTGELFF. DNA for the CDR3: TGTGCCAGCAGCCAACTTGGACAGAACACCGGGGAGCTGTTTTTT.

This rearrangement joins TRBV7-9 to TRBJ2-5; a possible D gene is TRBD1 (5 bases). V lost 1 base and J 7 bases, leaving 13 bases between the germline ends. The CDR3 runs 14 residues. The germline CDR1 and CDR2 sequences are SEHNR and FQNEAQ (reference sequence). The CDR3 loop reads CASSLVNSGWTQYF. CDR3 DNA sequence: TGTGCCAGCAGCTTAGTGAACTCAGGGTGGACCCAGTACTTC.

CDR3: CASSFPGQETQYF. CDR3 in DNA: TGCGCCAGCAGCTTCCCAGGCCAAGAGACCCAGTACTTC. The chain uses TRBV5-1 and TRBJ2-5; D is uncertain. The V gene lost 2 bases and the J gene lost 1 base, with 6 bases spanning the gap. The germline V gene has CDR1 SGHRS and CDR2 YFSETQ. The CDR3 has 13 amino acids.

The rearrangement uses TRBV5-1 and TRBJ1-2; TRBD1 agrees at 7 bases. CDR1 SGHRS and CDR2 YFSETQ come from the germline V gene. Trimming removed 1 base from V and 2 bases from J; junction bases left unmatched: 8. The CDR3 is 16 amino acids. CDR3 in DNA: TGCGCCAGCAGCTTGAGTCCTGGGACAGTAAACTATGGCTACACCTTC. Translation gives CASSLSPGTVNYGYTF.

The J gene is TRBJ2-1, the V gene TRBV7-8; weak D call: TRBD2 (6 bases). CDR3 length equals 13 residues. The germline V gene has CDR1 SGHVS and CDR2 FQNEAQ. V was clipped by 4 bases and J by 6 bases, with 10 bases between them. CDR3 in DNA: TGTGCCAGCAGCTACGGGACTTTCAATGAGCAGTTCTTC. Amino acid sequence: CASSYGTFNEQFF.

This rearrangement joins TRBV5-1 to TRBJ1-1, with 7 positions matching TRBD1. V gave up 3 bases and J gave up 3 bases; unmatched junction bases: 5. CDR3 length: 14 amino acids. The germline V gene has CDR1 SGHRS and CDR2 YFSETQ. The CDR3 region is CASSSHRGHTEAFF. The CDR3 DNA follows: TGCGCCAGCAGCTCCCACAGGGGCCACACTGAAGCTTTCTTT.

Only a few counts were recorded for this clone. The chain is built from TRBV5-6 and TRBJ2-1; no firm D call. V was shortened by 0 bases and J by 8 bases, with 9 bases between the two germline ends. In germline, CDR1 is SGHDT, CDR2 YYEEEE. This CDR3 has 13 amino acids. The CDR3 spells CASSLAVVDEQFF. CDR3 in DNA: TGTGCCAGCAGCTTGGCCGTCGTTGATGAGCAGTTCTTC.

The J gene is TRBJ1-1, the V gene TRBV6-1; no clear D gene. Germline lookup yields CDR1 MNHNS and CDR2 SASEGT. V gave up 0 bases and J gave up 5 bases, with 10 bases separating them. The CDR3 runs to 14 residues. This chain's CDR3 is CASSEAYRDTEAFF. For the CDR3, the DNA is TGTGCCAGCAGTGAAGCTTATCGGGATACTGAAGCTTTCTTT.

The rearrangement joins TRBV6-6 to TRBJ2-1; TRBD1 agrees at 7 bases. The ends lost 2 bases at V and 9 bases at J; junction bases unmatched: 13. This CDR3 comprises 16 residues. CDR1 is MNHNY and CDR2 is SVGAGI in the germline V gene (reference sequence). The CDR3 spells CASSYPGLRGLGEQFF. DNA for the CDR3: TGTGCCAGCAGTTACCCTGGTTTAAGGGGGCTGGGTGAGCAGTTCTTC.

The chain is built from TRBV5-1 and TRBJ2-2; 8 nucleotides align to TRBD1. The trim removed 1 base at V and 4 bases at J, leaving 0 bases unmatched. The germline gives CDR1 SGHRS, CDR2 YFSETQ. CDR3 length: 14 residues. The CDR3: CASSLTGGTGELFF. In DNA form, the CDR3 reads TGCGCCAGCAGCTTGACAGGGGGCACCGGGGAGCTGTTTTTT.

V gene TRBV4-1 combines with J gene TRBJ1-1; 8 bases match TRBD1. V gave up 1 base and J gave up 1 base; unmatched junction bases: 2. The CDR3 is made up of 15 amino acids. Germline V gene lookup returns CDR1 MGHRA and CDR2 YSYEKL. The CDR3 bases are TGCGCCAGCAGCCAAGGACAGGGGACGAACACTGAAGCTTTCTTT. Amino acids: CASSQGQGTNTEAFF.

CDR3 sequence: CASSSRDIGFGNTIYF. Here the CDR3 DNA reads TGTGCCAGCAGCTCCCGGGACATAGGATTTGGAAACACCATATATTTT. This chain links TRBV13 with TRBJ1-3; the D gene is possibly TRBD1 (6 bases). The CDR3 loop spans 16 amino acids. V was trimmed by 4 bases and J by 3 bases, leaving 16 bases between them. Germline V CDR1 and CDR2: PRHDT, FYEKMQ (reference sequence).

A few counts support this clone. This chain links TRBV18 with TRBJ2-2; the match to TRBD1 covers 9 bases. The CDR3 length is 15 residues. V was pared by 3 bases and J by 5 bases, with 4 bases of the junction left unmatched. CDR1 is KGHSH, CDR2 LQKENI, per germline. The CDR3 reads CASSPQGQGTGELFF. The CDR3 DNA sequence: TGTGCCAGCTCACCCCAGGGACAGGGAACCGGGGAGCTGTTTTTT.

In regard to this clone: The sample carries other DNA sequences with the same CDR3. In DNA form, the CDR3 reads TGTGCCAGCAGCTTAGTGGCGGGGGGCACAGATACGCAGTATTTT. Its translation: CASSLVAGGTDTQYF. The V gene is TRBV7-9, the J gene TRBJ2-3; the match to TRBD2 covers 7 bases. This CDR3 spans 15 amino acids. Germline trimming cut 1 base from V and 1 base from J; bases unmatched to any gene: 2. CDR1 and CDR2 from the germline V gene are SEHNR and FQNEAQ (reference sequence).